The 22 T cell receptor beta chains in this list originate from one sample, sequenced in a study of T-cell reconstitution after alpha-beta-depleted transplantation in children. Using unique molecular identifiers, the investigators prepared the TCRbeta library. MiXCR was run by TCRdb on the PCR reads, yielding one entry per CDR3 protein. The table has about 830,000 distinct CDR3 sequences, around 15% seen once. The input for sequencing was PBMCs, mostly from graft donor cells, taken 360 days after TCRalphabeta/CD19-depleted stem cell transplant. All receptors derive from a male patient between 5 and 17 years old who had a stem cell transplant for acute lymphoblastic leukemia, so the T cells may come from the graft donor.

The chain links TRBV29-1 to TRBJ2-7; TRBD1 matches 8 bases. Trimming at V came to 2 bases and at J to 4 bases, leaving 10 bases not matched to a gene. CDR1 is SQVTM, CDR2 ANQGSEA, per germline. This CDR3 has 15 residues. The CDR3 coding sequence is TGCAGCGTTGAATCCCGGGACAGGTCGGGATACGAGCAGTACTTC. It encodes CSVESRDRSGYEQYF.

The CDR3 sequence is CASSFSSGSGANVLTF. In DNA, the CDR3 is TGCGCCAGCAGCTTTTCCTCAGGCTCTGGGGCCAACGTCCTGACTTTC. This chain joins TRBV5-1 and TRBJ2-6, with no clear D. The CDR3 extends over 16 amino acids. Trimming pared 2 bases from V and 0 bases from J, leaving 9 bases between. The germline V gene encodes CDR1 SGHRS and CDR2 YFSETQ.

The gene calls are TRBV20-1 and TRBJ2-5; TRBD1 is a possible D gene (6 bases). V was trimmed by 5 bases and J by 5 bases, leaving 12 bases between them. The germline V gene encodes CDR1 DFQATT and CDR2 SNEGSKA (reference sequence). The length of the CDR3 is 12 residues. The chain's CDR3 is CSALTGRETQYF. The CDR3 bases are TGCAGTGCTTTGACAGGAAGGGAGACCCAGTACTTC.

This clonotype was observed a single time. CDR3: CASSFGTGPPGYTF. The CDR3 DNA sequence: TGTGCCAGCAGCTTCGGAACAGGGCCGCCAGGCTACACCTTC. V usage is TRBV7-2 and J usage is TRBJ1-2; maybe TRBD1 (6 bases). Trimming stripped 3 bases from V and 8 bases from J, with 16 bases between. Germline values: CDR1 SGHTA, CDR2 FQGNSA. The length of the CDR3 is 14 residues.

Written as DNA, the CDR3 is TGTGCCAGCAGCAAGCGGGAGGCCCCTTTGAGCTCCTACAATGAGCAGTTCTTC. Encoded protein: CASSKREAPLSSYNEQFF. This chain uses TRBV7-8 with TRBJ2-1; 9 bases match TRBD2. The CDR3 spans 18 residues. V shed 5 bases, J shed 0 bases, and the junction held 11 bases outside the gene matches. The V gene's germline CDR1 is SGHVS and CDR2 FQNEAQ.

The chain recombines TRBV7-6 with TRBJ2-5; D remains ambiguous. CDR1 is SGHVS and CDR2 is FNYEAQ in the germline V gene. CDR3 size: 12 residues. Trimming shortened V by 0 bases and J by 6 bases, and 5 bases separated the two germline ends. The CDR3 sequence is CASSLAVQTQYF. The CDR3, as DNA: TGTGCCAGCAGCTTAGCCGTACAGACCCAGTACTTC.

This clonotype was counted only a few times. This rearrangement joins TRBV15 to TRBJ2-2; 10 bases match TRBD2. The CDR3 is 16 amino acids. The J segment lost 3 bases and the V segment lost 3 bases, leaving 4 bases of the junction unmatched. The germline CDR1 and CDR2 sequences are LNHNV and YYDKDF (reference sequence). The CDR3 DNA reads TGTGCCACCAGCAGGAGGACTAGCGGAGACACCGGGGAGCTGTTTTTT. As protein: CATSRRTSGDTGELFF. The variable domain in full, completed from reference TRBV15 and TRBJ2-2, reads DAMVIQNPRYQVTQFGKPVTLSCSQTLNHNVMYWYQQKSSQAPKLLFHYYDKDFNNEADTPDNFQSRRPNTSFCFLDIRSPGLGDTAMYLCATSRRTSGDTGELFFGEGSRLTVL.

This clonotype has just a few counts. The chain recombines TRBV12-3 or TRBV12-4 with TRBJ2-1; D is possibly TRBD1 (6 bases). This CDR3 comprises 15 residues. The germline V and J ends were trimmed by 7 bases and 6 bases, with 19 bases remaining between them. The CDR3 DNA follows: TGTGCCAGCATCCAGACAGGTGCCGATCTCAATGAGCAGTTCTTC. This translates into CASIQTGADLNEQFF.

This clonotype was found a few times. V gene TRBV4-1 combines with J gene TRBJ1-1; D is unclear. The CDR3 has 14 amino acids. Germline V gives CDR1 MGHRA, CDR2 YSYEKL. V lost 0 bases to trimming and J lost 2 bases, with 7 bases between them. CDR3 protein: CASSQDPLNTEAFF. CDR3 sequence (DNA): TGCGCCAGCAGCCAAGACCCGTTAAACACTGAAGCTTTCTTT.

The V and J genes are TRBV7-9 and TRBJ2-7, with D perhaps assigned TRBD1 or TRBD2 (6 bases each). V gave up 1 base and J gave up 3 bases, with 13 bases separating them. The V gene's germline CDR1 is SEHNR and CDR2 FQNEAQ (reference sequence). The CDR3 contains 15 residues. CDR3 coding DNA: TGTGCCAGCAGCTTAGGCGGGACACCTATCTACGAGCAGTACTTC. Its translation is CASSLGGTPIYEQYF.

This clonotype was seen a few times. V usage is TRBV5-1 and J usage is TRBJ2-3; 9 positions agree with TRBD2. V lost 3 bases and J lost 4; bases outside the gene matches: 9. The CDR3 consists of 16 residues. Germline-derived CDR1 and CDR2 are SGHRS and YFSETQ. The CDR3 region has the DNA TGCGCCAGCAGCTCAACCCTGGGCGGGAGGGCAGATACGCAGTATTTT. Amino acids: CASSSTLGGRADTQYF. The full variable domain, in which reference TRBV5-1 and TRBJ2-3 provide the parts outside the CDR3, is KAGVTQTPRYLIKTRGQQVTLSCSPISGHRSVSWYQQTPGQGLQFLFEYFSETQRNKGNFPGRFSGRQFSNSRSEMNVSTLELGDSALYLCASSSTLGGRADTQYFGPGTRLTVL.

In the case of this clonotype: A read error may explain this, as a much larger clone is one base away. This chain joins TRBV11-3 and TRBJ2-3; D is unresolved. This CDR3 spans 12 amino acids. Trimming stripped 5 bases from V and 2 bases from J, with 5 bases between. Germline V CDR1 and CDR2: SGHNT, YENEEA. CDR3 region: CASSGNTDTQYF. DNA for the CDR3: TGTGCCAGCAGCGGAAACACAGATACGCAGTATTTT.

The chain employs TRBV9 and TRBJ2-7, with D unresolved. This CDR3 region has 15 residues. The V gene lost 0 bases and the J gene lost 0 bases, with 10 bases spanning the gap. Germline V gives CDR1 SGDLS, CDR2 YYNGEE. CDR3 DNA: TGTGCCAGCAGCGTAGGGGCCACCCCCTCCTACGAGCAGTACTTC. It yields the protein CASSVGATPSYEQYF.

This clonotype appeared a few times. The chain links TRBV27 to TRBJ2-7; D is unresolved. The length of the CDR3 is 14 residues. Trimming left V 2 bases short and J 4 bases short, with 12 bases between. Germline values: CDR1 MNHEY, CDR2 SMNVEV (reference sequence). CDR3 nucleotide sequence: TGTGCCAGCAGTTTAAAGGTACCCCATTACGAGCAGTACTTC. Its protein is CASSLKVPHYEQYF.

The V call is TRBV12-5, the J call TRBJ2-1; D uncertain. Deletions cut 1 base from V and 4 bases from J, with 11 bases between. The CDR3 totals 15 residues. Germline V gene lookup returns CDR1 LGHNT and CDR2 FRNRAP. The CDR3 reads CASGLGVHFYNEQFF. In DNA, the CDR3 is TGTGCTAGTGGTTTGGGGGTACACTTTTACAATGAGCAGTTCTTC. The full variable domain, with the rest looked up from reference TRBV12-5 and TRBJ2-1, is DARVTQTPRHKVTEMGQEVTMRCQPILGHNTVFWYRQTMMQGLELLAYFRNRAPLDDSGMPKDRFSAEMPDATLATLKIQPSEPRDSAVYFCASGLGVHFYNEQFFGPGTRLTVL.

The rearrangement joins TRBV3-1 to TRBJ2-1; D is perhaps TRBD2 (6 bases). CDR1 is LGHDT, CDR2 YNNKEL, per germline (reference sequence). V lost 0 bases to trimming and J lost 1 base, with 16 bases between them. The CDR3 has 18 residues. The CDR3 protein is CASSQDPLASGSYNEQFF. CDR3 bases: TGTGCCAGCAGCCAAGACCCGCTAGCGTCGGGGTCCTACAATGAGCAGTTCTTC.

This chain links TRBV27 with TRBJ2-3; 8 nucleotides agree with TRBD1. V was pared by 3 bases and J by 1 base, with 3 bases of the junction left unmatched. The CDR3 sequence is 15 residues long. In germline, CDR1 is MNHEY, CDR2 SMNVEV (reference sequence). The CDR3 spells CASSFQGAGTDTQYF. For the CDR3, the DNA is TGTGCCAGCAGTTTCCAGGGGGCCGGCACAGATACGCAGTATTTT.

This clonotype was seen many times. V gene TRBV6-5 combines with J gene TRBJ2-4; D not certain. The CDR3 length is 14 residues. Germline values: CDR1 MNHEY, CDR2 SVGAGI. V was cut by 2 bases and J by 0 bases, with 5 bases left in between. Here the CDR3 DNA reads TGTGCCAGCAGTTACGGGGTAGCCAAAAACATTCAGTACTTC. It translates to CASSYGVAKNIQYF.

V gene TRBV11-2 combines with J gene TRBJ2-5; 8 bases map to TRBD1. The CDR3 runs 16 residues. The germline gives CDR1 SGHAT, CDR2 FQNNGV. The trim removed 0 bases at V and 4 bases at J, leaving 7 bases unmatched. Written as DNA, the CDR3 is TGTGCCAGCAGCTTAGACGCGGGGACAGGTGGAGAGACCCAGTACTTC. This gives the protein CASSLDAGTGGETQYF.

The chain joins TRBV5-1 to TRBJ1-1, with TRBD1 identical over 11 bases. CDR3 length: 15 residues. Germline CDR1 SGHRS, CDR2 YFSETQ. J lost 5 bases, V lost 4 bases, and 7 bases had no gene match. This CDR3 reads CASSGTGTGGTEAFF. In DNA, the CDR3 is TGCGCCAGCAGCGGGACCGGGACAGGGGGAACTGAAGCTTTCTTT. The full variable domain, completed using reference TRBV5-1 and TRBJ1-1, is KAGVTQTPRYLIKTRGQQVTLSCSPISGHRSVSWYQQTPGQGLQFLFEYFSETQRNKGNFPGRFSGRQFSNSRSEMNVSTLELGDSALYLCASSGTGTGGTEAFFGQGTRLTVV.

This rearrangement joins TRBV28 to TRBJ2-7, with D possibly being TRBD1 or TRBD2 (5 bases each). The V end was cut by 4 bases, the J end by 3 bases, with 16 bases between. The CDR3 totals 15 residues. Germline CDR1 is MDHEN and CDR2 is SYDVKM. The CDR3 sequence is CASSSWDHSYYEQYF. The CDR3 DNA follows: TGTGCCAGCAGTTCTTGGGACCACAGTTACTACGAGCAGTACTTC.

V usage is TRBV27 and J usage is TRBJ2-3; possibly TRBD2 for D (6 bases). Looked up from germline, CDR1 is MNHEY and CDR2 is SMNVEV (reference sequence). CDR3 length: 15 residues. With 2 bases removed from V and 3 bases from J, the gap between germline ends came to 12 bases. The chain's CDR3 is CASSLPGSGTDTQYF. CDR3 sequence (DNA): TGTGCCAGCAGTTTACCCGGGAGCGGGACAGATACGCAGTATTTT.